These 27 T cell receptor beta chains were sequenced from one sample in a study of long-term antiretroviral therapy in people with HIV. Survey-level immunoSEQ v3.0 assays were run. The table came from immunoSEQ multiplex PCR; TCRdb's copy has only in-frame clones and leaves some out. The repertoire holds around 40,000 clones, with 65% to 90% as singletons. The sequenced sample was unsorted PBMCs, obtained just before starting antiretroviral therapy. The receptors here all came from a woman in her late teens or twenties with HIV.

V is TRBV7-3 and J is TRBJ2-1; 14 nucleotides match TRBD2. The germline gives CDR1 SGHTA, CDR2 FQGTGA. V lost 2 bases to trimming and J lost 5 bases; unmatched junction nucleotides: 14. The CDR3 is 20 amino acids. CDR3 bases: TGTGCCAGCAGCTTAGGGAGACTAGCGGGAGGGCCGTTTACTGACAATGAGCAGTTCTTC. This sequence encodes CASSLGRLAGGPFTDNEQFF.

As DNA, the CDR3 is TGTGCCAGCAGGAATGACGGGACTAGCGAATCAGATACGCAGTATTTT. Translation gives CASRNDGTSESDTQYF. V usage is TRBV9 and J usage is TRBJ2-3; the match to TRBD2 covers 10 bases. Trimming took 5 bases from V and 4 from J; bases not matched to a gene: 10. This CDR3 contains 16 residues. Germline V gives CDR1 SGDLS, CDR2 YYNGEE. Variable domain in full (rest from reference TRBV9 and TRBJ2-3): DSGVTQTPKHLITATGQRVTLRCSPRSGDLSVYWYQQSLDQGLQFLIQYYNGEERAKGNILERFSAQQFPDLHSELNLSSLELGDSALYFCASRNDGTSESDTQYFGPGTRLTVL.

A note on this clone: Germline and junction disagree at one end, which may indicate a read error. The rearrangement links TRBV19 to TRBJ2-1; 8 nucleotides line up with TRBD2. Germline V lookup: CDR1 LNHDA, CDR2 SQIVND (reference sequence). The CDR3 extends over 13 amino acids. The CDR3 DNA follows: TGTGCCAGTAGGATAGCGGGACTCAATGAGCAGTTCTTC. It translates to CASRIAGLNEQFF.

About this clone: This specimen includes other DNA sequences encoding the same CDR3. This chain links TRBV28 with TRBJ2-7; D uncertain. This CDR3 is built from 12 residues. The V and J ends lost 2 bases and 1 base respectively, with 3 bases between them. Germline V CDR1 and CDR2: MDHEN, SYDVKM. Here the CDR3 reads CASSLGSYEQYF. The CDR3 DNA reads TGTGCCAGCAGTTTAGGGTCCTACGAGCAGTACTTC.

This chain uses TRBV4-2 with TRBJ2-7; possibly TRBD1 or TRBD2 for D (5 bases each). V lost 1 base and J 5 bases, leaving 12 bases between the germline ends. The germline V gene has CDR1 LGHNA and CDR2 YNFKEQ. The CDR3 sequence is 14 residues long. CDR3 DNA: TGTGCCAGCAGCCAAGCGGGGACGGTGGACGAGCAGTACTTC. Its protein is CASSQAGTVDEQYF.

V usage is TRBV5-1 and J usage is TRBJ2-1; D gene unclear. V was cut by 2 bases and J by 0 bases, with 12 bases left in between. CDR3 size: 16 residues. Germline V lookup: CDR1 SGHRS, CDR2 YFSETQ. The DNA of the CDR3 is TGCGCCAGCAGCTTACTACAAGGCGACTCCTACAATGAGCAGTTCTTC. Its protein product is CASSLLQGDSYNEQFF.

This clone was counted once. CDR3 coding DNA: TGTGCCAGCAGTGAGATTGGGACAGCAATGAACACTGAAGCTTTCTTT. This sequence encodes CASSEIGTAMNTEAFF. This rearrangement joins TRBV25-1 to TRBJ1-1; 7 bases are shared with TRBD1. Germline values: CDR1 MGHDK, CDR2 SYGVNS. The V segment lost 3 bases and the J segment 0 bases; nucleotides outside the gene matches: 7. The CDR3 contains 16 residues.

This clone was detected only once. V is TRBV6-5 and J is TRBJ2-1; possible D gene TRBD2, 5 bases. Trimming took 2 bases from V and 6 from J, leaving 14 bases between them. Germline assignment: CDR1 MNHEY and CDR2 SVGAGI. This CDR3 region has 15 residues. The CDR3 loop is CASSYQGLEVNEQFF. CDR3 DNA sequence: TGTGCCAGCAGTTACCAAGGGCTGGAGGTCAATGAGCAGTTCTTC.

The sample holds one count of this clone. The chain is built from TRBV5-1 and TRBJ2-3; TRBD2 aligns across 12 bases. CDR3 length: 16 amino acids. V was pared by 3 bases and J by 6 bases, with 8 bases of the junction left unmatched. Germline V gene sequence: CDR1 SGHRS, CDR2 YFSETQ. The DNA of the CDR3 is TGCGCCAGCAGCTCAGCTAGCGGGAGGGCCGGGGATACGCAGTATTTT. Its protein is CASSSASGRAGDTQYF.

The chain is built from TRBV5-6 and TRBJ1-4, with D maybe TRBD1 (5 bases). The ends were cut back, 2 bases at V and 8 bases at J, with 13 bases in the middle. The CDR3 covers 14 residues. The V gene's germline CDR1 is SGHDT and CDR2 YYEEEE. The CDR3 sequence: CASSFSGIGEKLFF. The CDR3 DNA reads TGTGCCAGCAGCTTTTCAGGGATTGGCGAAAAACTGTTTTTT.

This CDR3 is CASSVPREGGDEQFF. The DNA for the CDR3 is TGTGCCAGCAGCGTACCGAGGGAGGGCGGGGATGAGCAGTTCTTC. This rearrangement joins TRBV9 to TRBJ2-1, with TRBD2 matching 7 bases. Germline CDR1 SGDLS, CDR2 YYNGEE. The CDR3 length is 15 residues. Unmatched junction bases numbered 9, after V lost 1 base and J lost 8 bases.

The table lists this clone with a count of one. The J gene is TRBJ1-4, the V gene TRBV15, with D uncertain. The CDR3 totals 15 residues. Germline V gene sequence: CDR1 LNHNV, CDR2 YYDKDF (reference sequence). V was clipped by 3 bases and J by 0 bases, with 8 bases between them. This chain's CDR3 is CATSRDFATNEKLFF. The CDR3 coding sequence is TGTGCCACCAGCAGGGACTTTGCAACTAATGAAAAACTGTTTTTT.

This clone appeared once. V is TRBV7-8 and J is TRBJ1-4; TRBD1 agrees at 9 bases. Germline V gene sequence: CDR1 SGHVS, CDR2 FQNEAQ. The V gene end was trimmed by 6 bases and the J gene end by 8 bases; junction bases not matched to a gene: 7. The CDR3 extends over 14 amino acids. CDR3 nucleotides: TGTGCCAGCAGACGGACAGGGGTAGGCGAAAAACTGTTTTTT. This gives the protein CASRRTGVGEKLFF.

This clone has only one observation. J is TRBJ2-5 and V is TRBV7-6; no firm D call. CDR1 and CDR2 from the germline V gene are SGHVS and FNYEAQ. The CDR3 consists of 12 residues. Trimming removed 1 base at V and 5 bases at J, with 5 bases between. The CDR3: CASSLVRETQYF. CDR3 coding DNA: TGTGCCAGCAGCTTAGTTAGGGAGACCCAGTACTTC.

The CDR3 coding sequence is TGTGCCAGCAGCGCGGGACTAGCGGGGGACACAGATACGCAGTATTTT. It is translated as CASSAGLAGDTDTQYF. V and J are TRBV9 and TRBJ2-3; 14 bases are shared with TRBD2. CDR3 length: 16 residues. Germline V CDR1 and CDR2: SGDLS, YYNGEE. V lost 3 bases and J lost 2; bases outside the gene matches: 2.

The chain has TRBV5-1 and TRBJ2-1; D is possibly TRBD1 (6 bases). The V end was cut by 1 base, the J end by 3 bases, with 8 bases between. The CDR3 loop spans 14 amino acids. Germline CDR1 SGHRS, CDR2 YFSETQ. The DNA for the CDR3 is TGCGCCAGCAGCTTGAGGGGACACTACAATGAGCAGTTCTTC. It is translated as CASSLRGHYNEQFF. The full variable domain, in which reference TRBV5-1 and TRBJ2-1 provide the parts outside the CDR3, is KAGVTQTPRYLIKTRGQQVTLSCSPISGHRSVSWYQQTPGQGLQFLFEYFSETQRNKGNFPGRFSGRQFSNSRSEMNVSTLELGDSALYLCASSLRGHYNEQFFGPGTRLTVL.

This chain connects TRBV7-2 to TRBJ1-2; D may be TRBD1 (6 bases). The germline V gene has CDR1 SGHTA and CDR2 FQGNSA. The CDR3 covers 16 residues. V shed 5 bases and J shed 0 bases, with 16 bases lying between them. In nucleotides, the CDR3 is TGTGCCAGCAGCAAAGGGGGAAGCAGTCCTAACTATGGCTACACCTTC. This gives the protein CASSKGGSSPNYGYTF.

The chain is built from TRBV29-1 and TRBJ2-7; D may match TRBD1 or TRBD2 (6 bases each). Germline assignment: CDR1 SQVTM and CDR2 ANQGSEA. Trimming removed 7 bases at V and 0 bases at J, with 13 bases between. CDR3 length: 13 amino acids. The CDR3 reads CSGSGGHSYEQYF. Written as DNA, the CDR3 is TGCAGCGGGAGTGGGGGGCACTCCTACGAGCAGTACTTC.

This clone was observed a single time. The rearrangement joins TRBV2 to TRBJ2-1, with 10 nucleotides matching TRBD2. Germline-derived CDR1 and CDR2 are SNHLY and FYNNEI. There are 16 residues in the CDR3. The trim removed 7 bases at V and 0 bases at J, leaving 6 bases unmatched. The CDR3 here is CASNPSGGSSYNEQFF. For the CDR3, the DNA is TGTGCCAGCAATCCTAGCGGGGGAAGCTCCTACAATGAGCAGTTCTTC.

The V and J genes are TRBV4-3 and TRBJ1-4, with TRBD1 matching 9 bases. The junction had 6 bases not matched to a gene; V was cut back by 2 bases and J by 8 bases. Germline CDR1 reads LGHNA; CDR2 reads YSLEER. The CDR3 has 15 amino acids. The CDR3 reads CASSQLDRGTEKLFF. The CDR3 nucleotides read TGCGCCAGCAGCCAATTGGACAGGGGTACGGAAAAACTGTTTTTT.

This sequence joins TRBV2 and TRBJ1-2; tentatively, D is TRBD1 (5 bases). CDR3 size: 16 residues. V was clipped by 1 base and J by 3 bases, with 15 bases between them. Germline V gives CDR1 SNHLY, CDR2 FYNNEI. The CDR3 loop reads CASSEGGPQGYYGYTF. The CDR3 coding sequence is TGTGCCAGCAGTGAAGGGGGCCCGCAGGGCTACTATGGCTACACCTTC.

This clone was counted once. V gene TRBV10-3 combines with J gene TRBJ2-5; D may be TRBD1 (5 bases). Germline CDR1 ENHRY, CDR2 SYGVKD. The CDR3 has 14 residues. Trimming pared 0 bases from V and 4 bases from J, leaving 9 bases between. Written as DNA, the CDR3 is TGTGCCATCAGTGAGTCGCCAGGGCGAGAGACCCAGTACTTC. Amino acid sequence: CAISESPGRETQYF.

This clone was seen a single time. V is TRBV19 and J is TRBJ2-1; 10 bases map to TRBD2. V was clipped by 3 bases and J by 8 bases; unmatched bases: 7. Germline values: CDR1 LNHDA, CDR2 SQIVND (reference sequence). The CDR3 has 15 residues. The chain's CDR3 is CASSIGLAGAYEQFF. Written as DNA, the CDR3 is TGTGCCAGTAGTATTGGGCTAGCGGGAGCGTATGAGCAGTTCTTC.

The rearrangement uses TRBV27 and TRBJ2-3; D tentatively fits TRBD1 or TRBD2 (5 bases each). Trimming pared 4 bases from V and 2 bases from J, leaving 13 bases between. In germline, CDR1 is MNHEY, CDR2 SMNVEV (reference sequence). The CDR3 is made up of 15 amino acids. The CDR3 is CASSSGRTFTDTQYF. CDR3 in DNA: TGTGCCAGCAGTTCGGGACGGACGTTCACAGATACGCAGTATTTT.

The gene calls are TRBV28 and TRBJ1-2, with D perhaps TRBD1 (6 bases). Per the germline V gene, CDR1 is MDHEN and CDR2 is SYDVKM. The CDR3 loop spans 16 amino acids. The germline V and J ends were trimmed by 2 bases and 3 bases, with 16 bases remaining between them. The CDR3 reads CASSLPDRIRYYGYTF. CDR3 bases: TGTGCCAGCAGTTTACCTGACAGGATACGTTACTATGGCTACACCTTC.

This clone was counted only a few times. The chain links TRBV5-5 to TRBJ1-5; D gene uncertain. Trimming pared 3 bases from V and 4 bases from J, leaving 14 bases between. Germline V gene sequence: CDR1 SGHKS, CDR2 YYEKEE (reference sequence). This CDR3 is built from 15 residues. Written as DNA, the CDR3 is TGTGCCAGCAGCTCCGATATGGGGAGAAATCAGCCCCAGCATTTT. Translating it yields CASSSDMGRNQPQHF.

CDR3 residues: CASSLGASADTQYF. The CDR3 nucleotides read TGTGCCAGCAGCTTGGGTGCTAGCGCAGATACGCAGTATTTT. The V and J genes are TRBV5-4 and TRBJ2-3; a possible D gene is TRBD2 (6 bases). In germline, CDR1 is SGHNT, CDR2 YYREEE (reference sequence). Between the trimmed V and J ends, which lost 0 bases and 4 bases, there was a span of 9 bases. This CDR3 contains 14 residues.